This record looks at one T cell receptor (beta chain) sequence and its context. Its antigen is not identified. In germline, CDR1 is SGHVS, CDR2 FNYEAQ. CDR3 length: 14 residues. Between the trimmed V and J ends, which lost 4 bases and 3 bases, there was a span of 13 bases. These data come from a study of T cell therapy after organ transplantation. About the study: T cells were expanded two to three weeks with 30 CMV class I/II epitopes. Across 2 to 6 intravenous infusions, patients got a median of 1.92 x 10^8 CMV-specific T cells.

Generated by immunoSEQ multiplex PCR, the TCRdb table keeps only in-frame clones and is missing some. The table records 51,000 or so clones, about 94% of them present only once. The starting material was CD8+ T cells from blood, obtained before autologous CMV-specific T cell therapy. The V and J genes are TRBV7-6 and TRBJ2-7; the D gene is possibly TRBD1 (8 bases). The source of this sequence is a human patient who had received a solid organ transplant and had CMV disease. This chain's CDR3 is CASSSTGDYYEQYF. CDR3 DNA: TGTGCCAGCAGCTCGACAGGGGACTACTACGAGCAGTACTTC. The full variable domain, in which reference TRBV7-6 and TRBJ2-7 provide the parts outside the CDR3, is GAGVSQSPRYKVTKRGQDVALRCDPISGHVSLYWYRQALGQGPEFLTYFNYEAQQDKSGLPNDRFSAERPEGSISTLTIQRTEQRDSAMYRCASSSTGDYYEQYFGPGTRLTVT.